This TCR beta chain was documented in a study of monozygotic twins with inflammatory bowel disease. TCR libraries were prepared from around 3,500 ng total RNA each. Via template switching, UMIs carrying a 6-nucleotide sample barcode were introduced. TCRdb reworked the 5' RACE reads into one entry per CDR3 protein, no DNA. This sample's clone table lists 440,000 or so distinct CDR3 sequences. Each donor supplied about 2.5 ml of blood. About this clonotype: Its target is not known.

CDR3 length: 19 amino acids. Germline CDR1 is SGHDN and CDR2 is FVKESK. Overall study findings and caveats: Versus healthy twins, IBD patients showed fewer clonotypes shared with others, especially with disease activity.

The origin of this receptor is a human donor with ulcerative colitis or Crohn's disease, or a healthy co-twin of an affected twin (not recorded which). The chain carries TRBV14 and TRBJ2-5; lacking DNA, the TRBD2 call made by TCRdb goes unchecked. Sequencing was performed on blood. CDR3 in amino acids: CASSPWTSGVSSRQETQYF.